The 28 T cell receptor beta chains reported below all come from one sample, sequenced in a study of Ad26.COV2.S vaccination and SARS-CoV-2 variants. As for treatment: 15 to 20 received Ad26.COV2.S at low or high dose, single or two shots; 5 received placebo; per-sample allocation not given. Sampling was done on day 63 after the first vaccine or placebo injection. Method: immunoSEQ multiplex PCR; TCRdb's copy keeps in-frame clones and lacks some. The data contain about 680,000 clones, 89% of them singletons. The source material was peripheral blood, sampled in a trial of Ad26.COV2.S vaccine versus placebo. These receptor sequences come from a person aged 18-65 years who received the Ad26.COV2.S COVID-19 vaccine or a placebo.

The chain uses TRBV2 and TRBJ1-2, with TRBD1 matching 11 bases. Losses at the gene ends were 6 bases for V and 5 bases for J; bases not matched to a gene: 5. This CDR3 has 14 amino acids. The V gene's germline CDR1 is SNHLY and CDR2 FYNNEI. As DNA, the CDR3 is TGTGCCAGCAGCGGACAGGGGGCCTTATATGGCTACACCTTC. Protein product: CASSGQGALYGYTF.

The J gene is TRBJ1-6, the V gene TRBV25-1; D gene unclear. The CDR3 loop spans 15 amino acids. The germline V gene encodes CDR1 MGHDK and CDR2 SYGVNS. The ends were cut back, 7 bases at V and 0 bases at J, with 10 bases in the middle. Here the CDR3 reads CASKAEGSYNSPLHF. The CDR3 nucleotides are TGTGCCAGCAAGGCGGAGGGCTCCTATAATTCACCCCTCCACTTT.

On this clone itself: The same CDR3 is also encoded by other DNA sequences in this sample. The genes are TRBV14 and TRBJ2-7; 7 bases are shared with TRBD1. V was clipped by 4 bases and J by 4 bases; unmatched bases: 1. From germline, CDR1 is SGHDN and CDR2 FVKESK. There are 12 residues in the CDR3. The CDR3 DNA reads TGTGCCAGCAGCCCGACAGGGTACGAGCAGTACTTC. Translated: CASSPTGYEQYF.

V and J are TRBV18 and TRBJ1-1, with 12 bases that match TRBD1. The trim removed 8 bases at V and 6 bases at J, leaving 10 bases unmatched. CDR3 size: 15 residues. Germline CDR1 is KGHSH and CDR2 is LQKENI. The CDR3: CASITTRDRGPEAFF. The DNA of the CDR3 is TGTGCCAGCATCACCACGCGGGACAGGGGGCCTGAAGCTTTCTTT.

V gene TRBV18 combines with J gene TRBJ2-1; D tentatively reads TRBD1 or TRBD2 (6 bases each). This CDR3 has 13 residues. Trimming cost V 5 bases and J 7 bases, with 12 bases left between them. Per germline, CDR1 KGHSH and CDR2 LQKENI. CDR3 nucleotide sequence: TGTGCCAGCTCAACCACAGGGAGGAATGAGCAGTTCTTC. Protein product: CASSTTGRNEQFF.

The chain employs TRBV5-1 and TRBJ2-7; D is possibly TRBD1 (5 bases). The germline V and J ends were trimmed by 0 bases and 5 bases, with 15 bases remaining between them. The CDR3 extends over 15 amino acids. The germline gives CDR1 SGHRS, CDR2 YFSETQ. The CDR3 protein is CASSLADRLANEQYF. The CDR3 DNA is TGCGCCAGCAGCTTGGCCGACAGACTTGCCAACGAGCAGTACTTC.

V gene TRBV18 combines with J gene TRBJ2-1; D possibly matches TRBD1 or TRBD2 (6 bases each). Trimming left V 3 bases short and J 6 bases short, with 15 bases between. The CDR3 covers 15 residues. CDR1 is KGHSH, CDR2 LQKENI, per germline. The CDR3 reads CASSPSFGGGNEQFF. The CDR3 DNA is TGTGCCAGCTCACCCAGCTTCGGGGGCGGCAATGAGCAGTTCTTC.

The chain recombines TRBV29-1 with TRBJ1-5; tentative D call: TRBD1 (5 bases). V was cut by 5 bases and J by 4 bases, with 9 bases left in between. Germline V CDR1 and CDR2: SQVTM, ANQGSEA. CDR3 length: 12 residues. This CDR3 reads CSVKAGNQPQHF. In DNA, the CDR3 is TGCAGCGTTAAGGCAGGGAATCAGCCCCAGCATTTT.

The chain is built from TRBV19 and TRBJ1-2; a possible D gene is TRBD1 (6 bases). V lost 6 bases and J lost 3, with 14 bases in between. Per the germline V gene, CDR1 is LNHDA and CDR2 is SQIVND (reference sequence). This CDR3 is 14 amino acids long. The CDR3 DNA reads as TGTGCCAGTAGCTCTCGTGGGGGGCACTATGGCTACACCTTC. Translating it yields CASSSRGGHYGYTF.

This clone was detected once. V gene TRBV19 combines with J gene TRBJ2-1; D is ambiguous. The CDR3 has 11 amino acids. Germline V CDR1 and CDR2: LNHDA, SQIVND (reference sequence). V was shortened by 3 bases and J by 8 bases, with 5 bases between the two germline ends. The CDR3 bases are TGTGCCAGTAGTATGGTCGATGAGCAGTTCTTC. Amino acids: CASSMVDEQFF.

The rearrangement uses TRBV12-3 or TRBV12-4 and TRBJ1-3; possible D gene TRBD1, 6 bases. The V and J ends lost 6 bases and 2 bases respectively, with 8 bases between them. The CDR3 spans 13 residues. CDR3 loop: CASRPGAGNTIYF. The CDR3 DNA sequence: TGTGCCAGCAGACCAGGGGCTGGAAACACCATATATTTT.

CDR3 coding DNA: TGTGCCAGCAGTTATCTCGGGACAGGGGGTTCACCCCTCCACTTT. Translated, it gives CASSYLGTGGSPLHF. The chain links TRBV6-5 to TRBJ1-6; 11 bases match TRBD1. Germline CDR1 MNHEY, CDR2 SVGAGI. This CDR3 has 15 residues. V gave up 3 bases and J gave up 9 bases; unmatched junction bases: 4.

The chain carries TRBV5-8 and TRBJ1-2, with a tentative D call TRBD1 (6 bases). Trimming removed 0 bases from V and 7 bases from J, with 28 bases in between. Germline lookup yields CDR1 SGHTS and CDR2 YDEGEE. There are 19 residues in the CDR3. CDR3 in DNA: TGTGCCAGCAGCTTGGCCGGAGGGACCGGAATGGGGGGCCTGCTTGGCTACACCTTC. It specifies CASSLAGGTGMGGLLGYTF. The whole variable domain, remainder taken from reference TRBV5-8 and TRBJ1-2, is EAGVTQSPTHLIKTRGQQATLRCSPISGHTSVYWYQQALGLGLQFLLWYDEGEERNRGNFPPRFSGRQFPNYSSELNVNALELEDSALYLCASSLAGGTGMGGLLGYTFGSGTRLTVV.

This chain joins TRBV4-3 and TRBJ1-2; TRBD1 agrees at 8 bases. The J segment lost 7 bases and the V segment lost 0 bases, leaving 13 bases of the junction unmatched. There are 17 residues in the CDR3. The V gene's germline CDR1 is LGHNA and CDR2 YSLEER. CDR3 DNA: TGCGCCAGCAGCCAAGATCTAGAGACAGGGACAGGAGCTGGCTACACCTTC. It encodes CASSQDLETGTGAGYTF.

The chain uses TRBV6-1 and TRBJ1-4; D remains unclear. The ends were cut back, 2 bases at V and 5 bases at J, with 9 bases in the middle. The germline V gene has CDR1 MNHNS and CDR2 SASEGT. The length of the CDR3 is 14 residues. The CDR3 is CASSELGFNEKLFF. CDR3 DNA: TGTGCCAGCAGTGAACTGGGTTTCAATGAAAAACTGTTTTTT.

The chain has TRBV24-1 and TRBJ2-5, with D possibly being TRBD2 (6 bases). CDR1 is KGHDR, CDR2 SFDVKD, per germline. The CDR3 contains 12 residues. Between the trimmed V and J ends, which lost 10 bases and 5 bases, there was a span of 13 bases. The CDR3 loop is CATGEEPETQYF. The CDR3 nucleotides are TGTGCCACGGGGGAGGAGCCCGAGACCCAGTACTTC.

V and J are TRBV19 and TRBJ2-7; TRBD2 matches at 12 bases. CDR3 length: 18 residues. Trimming at V came to 2 bases and at J to 2 bases, leaving 10 bases not matched to a gene. The V gene's germline CDR1 is LNHDA and CDR2 SQIVND (reference sequence). CDR3 in DNA: TGTGCCAGTAGTATATACGCCAAGGGACTAGCGGGCCCCTACGAGCAGTACTTC. As protein: CASSIYAKGLAGPYEQYF.

This clone was seen just once. This chain uses TRBV3-1 (or the pseudogene TRBV3-2) with TRBJ2-7, with D unresolved. This CDR3 region has 13 residues. V was clipped by 4 bases and J by 3 bases, with 10 bases between them. Germline CDR1 LGHDT, CDR2 YNNKEL (reference sequence). The CDR3 sequence is CASSLHGNYEQYF. The CDR3 nucleotides read TGTGCCAGCAGCCTCCATGGGAACTACGAGCAGTACTTC.

J is TRBJ2-2 and V is TRBV4-2, with TRBD2 matching over 10 bases. Germline CDR1 is LGHNA and CDR2 is YNFKEQ. This CDR3 has 14 amino acids. V gave up 8 bases and J gave up 7 bases; unmatched junction bases: 7. CDR3 amino acids: CASGLAGEDGELFF. The CDR3 DNA reads TGTGCCAGCGGGCTAGCGGGAGAAGACGGGGAGCTGTTTTTT.

V gene TRBV1 combines with J gene TRBJ1-1. TRBV1 is deemed a pseudogene. This CDR3 region has 13 residues. The CDR3 here is CTSSQEGNTEAFF. The CDR3 nucleotides are TGCACCAGCAGCCAAGAAGGGAACACTGAAGCTTTCTTT.

V and J are TRBV19 and TRBJ1-4, with D uncertain. The CDR3 has 15 amino acids. V was trimmed by 3 bases and J by 0 bases, leaving 8 bases between them. CDR1 and CDR2 (germline): LNHDA, SQIVND (reference sequence). The CDR3 DNA is TGTGCCAGTAGTATCACAACCTCAACTAATGAAAAACTGTTTTTT. The encoded protein is CASSITTSTNEKLFF.

The rearrangement joins TRBV3-1 (or the pseudogene TRBV3-2) to TRBJ2-1; 8 positions match TRBD2. With 0 bases clipped from V and 9 bases from J, the junction kept 7 bases outside the gene matches. The CDR3 is 15 amino acids. Germline assignment: CDR1 LGHDT and CDR2 YNNKEL (reference sequence). The CDR3 DNA follows: TGTGCCAGCAGCCAAGATCCCGGGAGGGCCCGTGAGCAGTTCTTC. Its translation: CASSQDPGRAREQFF.

The chain links TRBV29-1 to TRBJ2-1, with D maybe TRBD1 (6 bases). The V gene's germline CDR1 is SQVTM and CDR2 ANQGSEA. The CDR3 is 14 residues long. Deletions cut 4 bases from V and 4 bases from J, with 14 bases between. The CDR3 sequence: CSVVQQGVYNEQFF. The CDR3 nucleotides are TGCAGCGTTGTTCAACAGGGTGTTTACAATGAGCAGTTCTTC.

The chain links TRBV18 to TRBJ2-1; D is undetermined. Trimming removed 3 bases at V and 3 bases at J, with 3 bases between. The CDR3 length is 12 residues. The V gene's germline CDR1 is KGHSH and CDR2 LQKENI. The CDR3 bases are TGTGCCAGCTCACCGATCTACAATGAGCAGTTCTTC. It codes for CASSPIYNEQFF.

Remarks on this clone: The same CDR3 arises from other DNA sequences in this sample as well. The chain employs TRBV27 and TRBJ2-7, with TRBD2 identical over 7 bases. The length of the CDR3 is 13 residues. CDR1 and CDR2 (germline): MNHEY, SMNVEV (reference sequence). The junction had 4 bases not matched to a gene; V was cut back by 6 bases and J by 2 bases. This chain's CDR3 is CASSQSGTYEQYF. The DNA of the CDR3 is TGTGCCAGCAGCCAAAGCGGGACCTACGAGCAGTACTTC.

The CDR3 coding sequence is TGTGCCAGCGCCCGAGACAGGGGGCCCTACGAGCAGTACTTC. It specifies CASARDRGPYEQYF. V gene TRBV19 combines with J gene TRBJ2-7; 10 nucleotides line up with TRBD1. Germline V gene lookup returns CDR1 LNHDA and CDR2 SQIVND (reference sequence). Trimming at V came to 9 bases and at J to 2 bases, leaving 7 bases not matched to a gene. The CDR3 sequence is 14 residues long.

This chain's CDR3 is CASSYAATSNQPQHF. The CDR3 region has the DNA TGTGCCAGCAGTTATGCCGCTACTAGCAATCAGCCCCAGCATTTT. V gene TRBV6-2 or TRBV6-3 combines with J gene TRBJ1-5; D is undetermined. The CDR3 has 15 amino acids. Between the trimmed V and J ends, which lost 3 bases and 0 bases, there was a span of 9 bases. From germline, CDR1 is MNHEY and CDR2 SVGEGT.

This chain uses TRBV18 with TRBJ1-6, with D unresolved. This CDR3 spans 12 amino acids. Germline V gene data show CDR1 as KGHSH and CDR2 as LQKENI. Trimming took 6 bases from V and 5 from J, leaving 5 bases between them. The CDR3, as DNA: TGTGCCAGCTCGGATAATAATTCACCCCTCCACTTT. Residues: CASSDNNSPLHF.